This TCR beta chain was observed in a study of regulatory T cells. Study-level results: Hydrophobic residues at CDR3 positions 6 and 7 were enriched in conventional CD4+ T cells of CD3G-deficient patients.

CD4+ cells were sorted into CD25-high CD127-low regulatory cells and CD25-low CD127-high conventional cells. V lost 2 bases to trimming and J lost 1 base, with 8 bases between them. This CDR3 comprises 14 residues. Per the germline V gene, CDR1 is MNHEY and CDR2 is SVGAGI. Notes on this clone: Its antigen is unknown.

Amplification used 52 TRBV primers and 13 TRBJ primers. Libraries were prepared by immunoSEQ multiplex PCR; TCRdb keeps only in-frame clonotypes and omits some of them. The data show over 30,000 clones, 93% seen once. The sequencing input was conventional CD4+ T cells sorted from blood. The V and J genes are TRBV6-5 and TRBJ1-1, with D tentatively TRBD1 (6 bases). This clonotype was obtained from a child younger than 10 with CD3G deficiency. The CDR3 DNA sequence: TGTGCCAGCAGTTACGAGGGGGGGAACACTGAAGCTTTCTTT. Protein: CASSYEGGNTEAFF.